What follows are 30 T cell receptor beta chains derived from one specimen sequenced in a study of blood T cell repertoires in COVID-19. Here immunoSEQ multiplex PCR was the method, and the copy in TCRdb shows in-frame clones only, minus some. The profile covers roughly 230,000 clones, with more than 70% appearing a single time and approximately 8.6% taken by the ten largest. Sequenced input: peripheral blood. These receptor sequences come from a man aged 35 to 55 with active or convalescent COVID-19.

CDR3 in DNA: TGCAGCGTCGGGGACAGCCTCTCCTACGAGCAGTACTTC. This encodes CSVGDSLSYEQYF. This rearrangement joins TRBV29-1 to TRBJ2-7, with TRBD1 identical over 7 bases. Germline V CDR1 and CDR2: SQVTM, ANQGSEA. V lost 6 bases to trimming and J lost 0 bases; unmatched junction nucleotides: 5. This CDR3 comprises 13 residues.

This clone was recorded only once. The CDR3 DNA is TGTGCCAGCAGCTTTGGGGCAGCTGAAGCTTTCTTT. Translating gives CASSFGAAEAFF. The J gene is TRBJ1-1, the V gene TRBV7-9; D may be TRBD1 (5 bases). Between the trimmed V and J ends, which lost 3 bases and 6 bases, there was a span of 8 bases. The CDR3 runs 12 residues. CDR1 and CDR2 from the germline V gene are SEHNR and FQNEAQ (reference sequence).

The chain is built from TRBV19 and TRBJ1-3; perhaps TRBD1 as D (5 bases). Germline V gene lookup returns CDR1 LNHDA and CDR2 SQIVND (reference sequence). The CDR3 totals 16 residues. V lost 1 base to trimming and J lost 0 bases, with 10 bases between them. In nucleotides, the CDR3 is TGTGCCAGTAGTATAGGACGGGGGTACTCTGGAAACACCATATATTTT. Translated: CASSIGRGYSGNTIYF.

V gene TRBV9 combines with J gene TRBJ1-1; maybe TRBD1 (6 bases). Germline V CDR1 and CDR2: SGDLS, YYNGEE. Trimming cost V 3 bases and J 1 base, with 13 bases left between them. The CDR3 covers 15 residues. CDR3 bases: TGTGCCAGCAGCGCGACAGGAAGAGCGAACACTGAAGCTTTCTTT. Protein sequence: CASSATGRANTEAFF.

CDR3 DNA sequence: TGTGCCAGCTCACATGAAGGGGGCCCGGCTTTGAACACTGAAGCTTTCTTT. Translated, it gives CASSHEGGPALNTEAFF. This chain joins TRBV18 and TRBJ1-1, with 7 bases that match TRBD1. V lost 4 bases, J lost 0 bases, and 11 bases stayed unmatched. In germline, CDR1 is KGHSH, CDR2 LQKENI. The CDR3 extends over 17 amino acids.

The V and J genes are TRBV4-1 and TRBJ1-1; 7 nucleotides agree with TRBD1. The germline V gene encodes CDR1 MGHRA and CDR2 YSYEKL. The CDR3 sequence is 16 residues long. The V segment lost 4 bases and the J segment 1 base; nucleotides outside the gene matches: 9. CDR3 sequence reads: CASSLLGGQPNTEAFF. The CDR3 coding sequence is TGCGCCAGCAGCCTGTTAGGGGGACAGCCGAACACTGAAGCTTTCTTT.

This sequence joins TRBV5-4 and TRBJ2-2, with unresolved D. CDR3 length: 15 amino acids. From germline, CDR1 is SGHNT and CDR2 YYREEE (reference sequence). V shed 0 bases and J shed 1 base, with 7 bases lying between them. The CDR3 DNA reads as TGTGCCAGCAGCTTGGACTTCTTGAACACCGGGGAGCTGTTTTTT. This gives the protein CASSLDFLNTGELFF.

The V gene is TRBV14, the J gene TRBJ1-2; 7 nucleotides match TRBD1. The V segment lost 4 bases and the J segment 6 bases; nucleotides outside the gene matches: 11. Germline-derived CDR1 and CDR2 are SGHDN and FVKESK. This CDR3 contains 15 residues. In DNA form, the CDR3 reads TGTGCCAGCAGCCGACGACAGGGCGCTGTCGATGGCTACACCTTC. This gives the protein CASSRRQGAVDGYTF. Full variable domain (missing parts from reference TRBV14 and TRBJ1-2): EAGVTQFPSHSVIEKGQTVTLRCDPISGHDNLYWYRRVMGKEIKFLLHFVKESKQDESGMPNNRFLAERTGGTYSTLKVQPAELEDSGVYFCASSRRQGAVDGYTFGSGTRLTVV.

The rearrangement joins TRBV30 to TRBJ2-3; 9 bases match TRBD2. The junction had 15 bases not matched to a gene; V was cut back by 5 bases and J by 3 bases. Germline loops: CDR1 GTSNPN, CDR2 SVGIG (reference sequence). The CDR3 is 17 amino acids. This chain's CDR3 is CAWALERGALGTDTQYF. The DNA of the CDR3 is TGTGCCTGGGCGTTGGAGCGGGGGGCCCTAGGAACAGATACGCAGTATTTT.

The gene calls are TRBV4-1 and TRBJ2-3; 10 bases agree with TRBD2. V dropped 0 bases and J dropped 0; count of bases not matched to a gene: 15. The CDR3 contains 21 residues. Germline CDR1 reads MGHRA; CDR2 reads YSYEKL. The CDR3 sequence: CASSQEKMGLAGATSTDTQYF. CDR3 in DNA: TGCGCCAGCAGCCAAGAGAAAATGGGGCTAGCGGGGGCAACTAGCACAGATACGCAGTATTTT.

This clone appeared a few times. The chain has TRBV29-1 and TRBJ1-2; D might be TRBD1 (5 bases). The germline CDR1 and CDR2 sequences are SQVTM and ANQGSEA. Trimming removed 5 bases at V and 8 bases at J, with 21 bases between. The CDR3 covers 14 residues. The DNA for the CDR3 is TGCAGCGTTCTCCTGACAGACTCTATCGGGGGCTACACCTTC. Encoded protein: CSVLLTDSIGGYTF.

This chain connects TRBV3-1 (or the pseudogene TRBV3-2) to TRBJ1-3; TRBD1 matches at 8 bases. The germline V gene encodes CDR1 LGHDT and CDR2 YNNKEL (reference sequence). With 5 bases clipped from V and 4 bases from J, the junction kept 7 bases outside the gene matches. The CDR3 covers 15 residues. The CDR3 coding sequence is TGTGCCAGCAGCTACCGGACAGGGAGAGGAAACACCATATATTTT. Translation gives CASSYRTGRGNTIYF.

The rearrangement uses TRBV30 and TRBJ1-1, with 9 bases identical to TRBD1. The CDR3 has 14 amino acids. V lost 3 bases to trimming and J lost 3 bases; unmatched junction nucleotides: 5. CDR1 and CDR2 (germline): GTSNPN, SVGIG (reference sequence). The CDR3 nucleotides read TGTGCCTGGAGGGGACAGGGAATGTACACTGAAGCTTTCTTT. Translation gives CAWRGQGMYTEAFF.

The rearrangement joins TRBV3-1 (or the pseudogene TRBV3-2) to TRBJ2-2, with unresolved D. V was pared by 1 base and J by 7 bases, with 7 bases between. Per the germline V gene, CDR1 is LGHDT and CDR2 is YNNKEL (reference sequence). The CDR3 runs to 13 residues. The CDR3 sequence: CASSQAPSGELFF. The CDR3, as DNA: TGTGCCAGCAGCCAAGCTCCTAGCGGGGAGCTGTTTTTT.

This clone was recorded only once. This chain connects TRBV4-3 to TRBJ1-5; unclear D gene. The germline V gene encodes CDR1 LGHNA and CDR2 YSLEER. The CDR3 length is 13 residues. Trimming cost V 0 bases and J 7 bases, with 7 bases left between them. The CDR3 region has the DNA TGCGCCAGCAGCCAAGACGGGGTCCAGCCCCAGCATTTT. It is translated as CASSQDGVQPQHF.

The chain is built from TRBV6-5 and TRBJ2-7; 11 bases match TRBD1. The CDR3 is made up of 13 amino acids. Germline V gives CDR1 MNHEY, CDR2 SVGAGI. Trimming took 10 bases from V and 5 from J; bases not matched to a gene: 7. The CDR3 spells CAIRMGQGDEQYF. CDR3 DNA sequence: TGTGCCATCCGGATGGGACAGGGGGACGAGCAGTACTTC.

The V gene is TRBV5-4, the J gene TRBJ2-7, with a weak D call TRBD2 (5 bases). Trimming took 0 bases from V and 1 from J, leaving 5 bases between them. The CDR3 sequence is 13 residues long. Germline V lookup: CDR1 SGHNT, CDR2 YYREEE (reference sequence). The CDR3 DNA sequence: TGTGCCAGCAGCTTGGCGGGATCCTACGAGCAGTACTTC. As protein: CASSLAGSYEQYF.

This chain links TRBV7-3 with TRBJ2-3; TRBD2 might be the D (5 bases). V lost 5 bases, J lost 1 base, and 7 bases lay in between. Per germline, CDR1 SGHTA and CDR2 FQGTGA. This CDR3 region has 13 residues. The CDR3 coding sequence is TGTGCCAGCAGCCCCGGGGGCACAGATACGCAGTATTTT. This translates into CASSPGGTDTQYF.

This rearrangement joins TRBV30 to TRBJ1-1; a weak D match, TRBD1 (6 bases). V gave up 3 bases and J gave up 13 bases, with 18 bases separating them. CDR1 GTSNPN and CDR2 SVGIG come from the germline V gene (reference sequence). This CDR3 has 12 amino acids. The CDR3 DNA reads TGTGCCTGGAGCATGGGACAACGAAAAGTTTTCTTT. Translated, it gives CAWSMGQRKVFF.

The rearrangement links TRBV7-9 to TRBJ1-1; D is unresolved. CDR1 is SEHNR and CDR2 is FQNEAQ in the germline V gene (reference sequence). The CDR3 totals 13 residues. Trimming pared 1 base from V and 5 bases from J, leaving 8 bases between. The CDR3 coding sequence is TGTGCCAGCAGCTTAGAGTCAGTGACTGAAGCTTTCTTT. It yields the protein CASSLESVTEAFF.

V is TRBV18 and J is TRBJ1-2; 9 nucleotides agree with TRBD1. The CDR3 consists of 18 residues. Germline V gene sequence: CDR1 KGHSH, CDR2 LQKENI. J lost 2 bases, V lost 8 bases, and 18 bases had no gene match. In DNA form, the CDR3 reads TGTGCCAGCGCCCCCCGGGAGGACAGGGGACAGTCAAACTATGGCTACACCTTC. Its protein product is CASAPREDRGQSNYGYTF.

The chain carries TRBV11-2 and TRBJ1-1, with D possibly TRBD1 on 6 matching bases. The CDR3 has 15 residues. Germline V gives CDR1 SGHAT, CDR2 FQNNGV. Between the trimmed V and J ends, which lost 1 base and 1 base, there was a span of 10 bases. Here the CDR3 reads CASSLVRGGNTEAFF. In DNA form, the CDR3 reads TGTGCCAGCAGCTTAGTAAGGGGGGGGAACACTGAAGCTTTCTTT.

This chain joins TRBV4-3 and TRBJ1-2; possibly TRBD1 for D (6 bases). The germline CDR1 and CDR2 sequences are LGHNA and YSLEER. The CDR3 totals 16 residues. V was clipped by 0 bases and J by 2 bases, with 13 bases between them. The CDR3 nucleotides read TGCGCCAGCAGCCAAGACGTGACAGGCTCAAACTATGGCTACACCTTC. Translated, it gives CASSQDVTGSNYGYTF.

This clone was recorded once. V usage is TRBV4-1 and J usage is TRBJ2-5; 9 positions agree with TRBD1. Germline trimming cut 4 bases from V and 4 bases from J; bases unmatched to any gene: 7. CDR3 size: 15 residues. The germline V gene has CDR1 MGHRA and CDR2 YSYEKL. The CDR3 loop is CASSPSGTGPETQYF. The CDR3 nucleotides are TGCGCCAGCAGCCCATCGGGGACAGGGCCAGAGACCCAGTACTTC.

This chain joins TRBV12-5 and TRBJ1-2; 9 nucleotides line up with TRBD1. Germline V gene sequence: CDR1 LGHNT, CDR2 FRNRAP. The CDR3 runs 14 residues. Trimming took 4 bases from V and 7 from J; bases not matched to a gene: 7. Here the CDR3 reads CASGSGQGMGGYTF. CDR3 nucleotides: TGTGCTAGTGGTTCAGGACAGGGGATGGGTGGCTACACCTTC.

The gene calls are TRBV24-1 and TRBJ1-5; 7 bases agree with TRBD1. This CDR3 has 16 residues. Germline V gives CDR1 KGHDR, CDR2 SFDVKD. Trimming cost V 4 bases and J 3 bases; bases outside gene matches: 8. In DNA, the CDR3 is TGTGCCACCAGTGAATCCGGACAGGAGTACAATCAGCCCCAGCATTTT. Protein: CATSESGQEYNQPQHF.

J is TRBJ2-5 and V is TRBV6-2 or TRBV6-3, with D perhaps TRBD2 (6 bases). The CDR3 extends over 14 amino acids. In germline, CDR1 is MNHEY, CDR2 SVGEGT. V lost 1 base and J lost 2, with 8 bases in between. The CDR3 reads CASSYYGGQETQYF. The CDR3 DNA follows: TGTGCCAGCAGTTACTACGGGGGTCAAGAGACCCAGTACTTC.

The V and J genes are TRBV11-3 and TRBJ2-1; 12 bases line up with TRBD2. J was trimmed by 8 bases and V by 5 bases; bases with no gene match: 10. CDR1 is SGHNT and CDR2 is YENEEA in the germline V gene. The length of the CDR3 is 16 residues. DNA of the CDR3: TGTGCCAGCAGCCCCATCCTAGCGGGAGGGACCGATGAGCAGTTCTTC. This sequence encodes CASSPILAGGTDEQFF.

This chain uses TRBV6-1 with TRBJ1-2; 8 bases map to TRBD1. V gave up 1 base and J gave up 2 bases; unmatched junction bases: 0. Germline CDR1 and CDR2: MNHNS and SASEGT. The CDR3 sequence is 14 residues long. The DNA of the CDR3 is TGTGCCAGCAGTGAAGACAGGGGGAACTATGGCTACACCTTC. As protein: CASSEDRGNYGYTF.

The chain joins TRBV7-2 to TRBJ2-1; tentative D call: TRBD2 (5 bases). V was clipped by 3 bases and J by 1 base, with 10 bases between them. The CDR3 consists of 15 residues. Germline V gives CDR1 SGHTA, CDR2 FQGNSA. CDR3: CASSFEWRSYNEQFF. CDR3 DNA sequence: TGTGCCAGCAGCTTTGAGTGGAGGTCCTACAATGAGCAGTTCTTC.